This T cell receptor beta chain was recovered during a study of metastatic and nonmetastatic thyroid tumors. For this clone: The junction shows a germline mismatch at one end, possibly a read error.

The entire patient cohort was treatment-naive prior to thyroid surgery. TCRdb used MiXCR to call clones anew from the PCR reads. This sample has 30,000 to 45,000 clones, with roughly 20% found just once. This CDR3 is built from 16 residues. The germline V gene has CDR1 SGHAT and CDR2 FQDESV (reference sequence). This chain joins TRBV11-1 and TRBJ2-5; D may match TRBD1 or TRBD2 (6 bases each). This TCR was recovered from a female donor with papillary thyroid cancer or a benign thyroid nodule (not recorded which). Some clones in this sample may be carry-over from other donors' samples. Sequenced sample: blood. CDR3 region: CASSLGGDTAQEAQYF. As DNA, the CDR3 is TGTGCCAGCAGCTTAGGGGGGGACACAGCCCAAGAGGCCCAGTACTTC.